Shown below are 21 T cell receptor beta chains from a single sample sequenced in a study of cytomegalovirus exposure and HLA in healthy donors. The table came from immunoSEQ multiplex PCR; TCRdb's copy has only in-frame clones and leaves some out. The sample comprises roughly 140,000 clones, approximately 88% of which are singletons, and about 3.5% rests with the top ten. The specimen sequenced was PBMCs. The receptors shown here come from a woman younger than 30 in good health and CMV-seropositive.

To note about this clone: A read error may account for a junction end that differs from germline. The chain carries TRBV4-2 and TRBJ2-3, with D perhaps matching TRBD2 (6 bases). Germline V gives CDR1 LGHNA, CDR2 YNFKEQ. The CDR3 runs to 16 residues. CDR3 in DNA: TGTGCCAGCAGCCAATCCGCGGGGACCAGCACACATACGCAGTATTTT. It codes for CASSQSAGTSTHTQYF.

The chain employs TRBV5-1 and TRBJ1-1; D unclear. The V gene lost 0 bases and the J gene lost 0 bases, with 9 bases spanning the gap. Germline CDR1 SGHRS, CDR2 YFSETQ. This CDR3 has 15 residues. CDR3 DNA: TGCGCCAGCAGCTTGGGGGCCCCAATGAACACTGAAGCTTTCTTT. This codes for CASSLGAPMNTEAFF.

The chain uses TRBV7-6 and TRBJ2-2; D may be TRBD1 (5 bases). This CDR3 is 14 amino acids long. Deletions cut 0 bases from V and 3 bases from J, with 5 bases between. Germline CDR1 and CDR2: SGHVS and FNYEAQ. CDR3 sequence reads: CASSLARDTGELFF. CDR3 DNA: TGTGCCAGCAGCTTAGCCAGGGACACCGGGGAGCTGTTTTTT.

This chain links TRBV27 with TRBJ2-7; TRBD1 matches 9 bases. The CDR3 loop spans 15 amino acids. CDR1 and CDR2 from the germline V gene are MNHEY and SMNVEV (reference sequence). The V and J ends lost 6 bases and 2 bases, in that order; junction bases with no gene match: 8. As DNA, the CDR3 is TGTGCCAGCAGACCCCGACAGGGGGGCCCCTACGAGCAGTACTTC. It is translated as CASRPRQGGPYEQYF.

The chain is built from TRBV28 and TRBJ1-2; D call uncertain. The CDR3 runs to 13 residues. Germline V gene sequence: CDR1 MDHEN, CDR2 SYDVKM. V lost 4 bases and J lost 9, with 15 bases in between. The DNA of the CDR3 is TGTGCCAGCAGTTCCGGGGATTCGTTTAGCTACACCTTC. Amino acids: CASSSGDSFSYTF.

This chain uses TRBV6-1 with TRBJ2-7; TRBD2 matches 7 bases. The CDR3 runs to 13 residues. Germline V gene data show CDR1 as MNHNS and CDR2 as SASEGT. V was clipped by 8 bases and J by 4 bases; unmatched bases: 8. This CDR3 reads CASGDYPAYEQYF. Here the CDR3 DNA reads TGTGCCAGCGGGGACTACCCGGCTTACGAGCAGTACTTC.

CDR3 amino acids: CASSSRGLAGGPYNEQFF. CDR3 coding DNA: TGTGCCAGTAGTTCCAGGGGACTAGCGGGAGGCCCGTACAATGAGCAGTTCTTC. The rearrangement uses TRBV19 and TRBJ2-1, with 15 bases fitting TRBD2. The CDR3 contains 18 residues. Unmatched junction bases numbered 9, after V lost 5 bases and J lost 4 bases. Germline values: CDR1 LNHDA, CDR2 SQIVND (reference sequence).

V usage is TRBV27 and J usage is TRBJ2-7; 10 bases are a match to TRBD2. CDR1 is MNHEY, CDR2 SMNVEV, per germline (reference sequence). Trimming cost V 2 bases and J 0 bases; bases outside gene matches: 1. The CDR3 runs 15 residues. Here the CDR3 reads CASSLTSGASYEQYF. For the CDR3, the DNA is TGTGCCAGCAGTTTAACTAGCGGGGCCTCCTACGAGCAGTACTTC.

The genes are TRBV10-1 and TRBJ2-7, with TRBD1 matching over 9 bases. Germline lookup yields CDR1 WNHNN and CDR2 SYGVQD (reference sequence). V was clipped by 2 bases and J by 7 bases; unmatched bases: 3. This CDR3 has 13 residues. The chain's CDR3 is CASSEDRGKEQYF. The CDR3 DNA follows: TGCGCCAGCAGTGAGGACAGGGGGAAAGAGCAGTACTTC.

The chain combines TRBV7-9 with TRBJ2-1; TRBD2 aligns across 11 bases. Per the germline V gene, CDR1 is SEHNR and CDR2 is FQNEAQ (reference sequence). J was trimmed by 11 bases and V by 8 bases; bases with no gene match: 11. CDR3 size: 14 residues. CDR3 region: CASSGTSGLMKQFF. The CDR3 nucleotides read TGTGCCAGCTCGGGGACTAGCGGATTAATGAAGCAGTTCTTC.

This clone was seen only once. V is TRBV7-8 and J is TRBJ2-1; D perhaps matches TRBD1 (6 bases). Germline V gene sequence: CDR1 SGHVS, CDR2 FQNEAQ. CDR3 length: 13 residues. Deletions cut 1 base from V and 10 bases from J, with 11 bases between. The CDR3 DNA reads TGTGCCAGCAGCTTAGTTCAGGGGTGGGAGCAGTTCTTC. It codes for CASSLVQGWEQFF.

The chain carries TRBV4-2 and TRBJ2-3, with a tentative D call TRBD1 (6 bases). The germline CDR1 and CDR2 sequences are LGHNA and YNFKEQ. The CDR3 is made up of 15 amino acids. Trimming shortened V by 3 bases and J by 1 base, and 11 bases separated the two germline ends. The chain's CDR3 is CASSQRGSGTDTQYF. CDR3 in DNA: TGTGCCAGCAGCCAGAGGGGGTCAGGCACAGATACGCAGTATTTT.

The rearrangement joins TRBV7-2 to TRBJ1-4; 8 bases are shared with TRBD1. V was clipped by 5 bases and J by 8 bases; unmatched bases: 10. Germline assignment: CDR1 SGHTA and CDR2 FQGNSA. The CDR3 covers 15 residues. Here the CDR3 reads CASSPRQGNVEKLFF. The CDR3 DNA sequence: TGTGCCAGCAGCCCCAGACAGGGGAACGTAGAAAAACTGTTTTTT.

V and J are TRBV10-3 and TRBJ2-7; D call uncertain. Trimming removed 0 bases at V and 4 bases at J, with 19 bases between. The CDR3 covers 17 residues. Germline lookup yields CDR1 ENHRY and CDR2 SYGVKD. The CDR3 DNA reads as TGTGCCATCAGTGAGTCAGGAAGTGGGCAGTCACCTTACGAGCAGTACTTC. Its protein is CAISESGSGQSPYEQYF.

The chain recombines TRBV18 with TRBJ1-2; 8 bases fit TRBD1. The ends lost 2 bases at V and 7 bases at J; junction bases unmatched: 9. This CDR3 has 15 residues. Germline V gene sequence: CDR1 KGHSH, CDR2 LQKENI. The CDR3 spells CASSPNRAGGGGYTF. The CDR3, as DNA: TGTGCCAGCTCACCAAATCGGGCAGGGGGCGGTGGCTACACCTTC.

The chain is built from TRBV9 and TRBJ1-3; 7 bases line up with TRBD1. The CDR3 sequence is 15 residues long. Losses at the gene ends were 4 bases for V and 0 bases for J; bases not matched to a gene: 4. Germline assignment: CDR1 SGDLS and CDR2 YYNGEE. CDR3 residues: CASSPRGSSGNTIYF. The CDR3 DNA reads as TGTGCCAGCAGCCCCAGGGGGAGCTCTGGAAACACCATATATTTT. Complete variable domain (other parts from reference TRBV9 and TRBJ1-3): DSGVTQTPKHLITATGQRVTLRCSPRSGDLSVYWYQQSLDQGLQFLIQYYNGEERAKGNILERFSAQQFPDLHSELNLSSLELGDSALYFCASSPRGSSGNTIYFGEGSWLTVV.

This rearrangement joins TRBV11-3 to TRBJ1-4; TRBD1 is a possible D gene (6 bases). Per the germline V gene, CDR1 is SGHNT and CDR2 is YENEEA. V lost 5 bases and J 0 bases, leaving 10 bases between the germline ends. CDR3 length equals 15 residues. In nucleotides, the CDR3 is TGTGCCAGCAGCGCCCGACAGGCAACTAATGAAAAACTGTTTTTT. It yields the protein CASSARQATNEKLFF. The whole variable domain, remainder taken from reference TRBV11-3 and TRBJ1-4, is EAGVVQSPRYKIIEKKQPVAFWCNPISGHNTLYWYLQNLGQGPELLIRYENEEAVDDSQLPKDRFSAERLKGVDSTLKIQPAELGDSAVYLCASSARQATNEKLFFGSGTQLSVL.

The V gene is TRBV6-1, the J gene TRBJ2-6; D is perhaps TRBD1 (5 bases). The CDR3 has 15 residues. Germline V gene data show CDR1 as MNHNS and CDR2 as SASEGT. Trimming removed 8 bases at V and 0 bases at J, with 11 bases between. The DNA for the CDR3 is TGTGCCAGCCGAACAGGACCCTCTGGGGCCAACGTCCTGACTTTC. Translated, it gives CASRTGPSGANVLTF.

The CDR3 coding sequence is TGTGCCAGCAGAACAGGGGTTAATTCACCCCTCCACTTT. Protein product: CASRTGVNSPLHF. This chain connects TRBV6-1 to TRBJ1-6, with TRBD1 identical over 7 bases. V lost 6 bases to trimming and J lost 6 bases; unmatched junction nucleotides: 2. The CDR3 sequence is 13 residues long. CDR1 is MNHNS and CDR2 is SASEGT in the germline V gene.

V usage is TRBV5-1 and J usage is TRBJ2-2, with D unresolved. With 4 bases removed from V and 6 bases from J, the gap between germline ends came to 25 bases. Germline V gene sequence: CDR1 SGHRS, CDR2 YFSETQ. This CDR3 has 18 residues. Here the CDR3 DNA reads TGCGCCAGCAGCGTTCAGACTTCGGGTTTTAATTCTGCCGGGGAGCTGTTTTTT. Its translation is CASSVQTSGFNSAGELFF.

On this clone itself: The junction departs from the called germline gene at one end, perhaps through a read error. This rearrangement joins TRBV30 to TRBJ1-2; a weak D match, TRBD1 (6 bases). The CDR3 loop spans 16 amino acids. The germline gives CDR1 GTSNPN, CDR2 SVGIG (reference sequence). The CDR3: CARSVRRQGNNYGYTF. CDR3 nucleotides: TGTGCCCGGAGTGTACGACGGCAGGGGAATAACTATGGCTACACCTTC.